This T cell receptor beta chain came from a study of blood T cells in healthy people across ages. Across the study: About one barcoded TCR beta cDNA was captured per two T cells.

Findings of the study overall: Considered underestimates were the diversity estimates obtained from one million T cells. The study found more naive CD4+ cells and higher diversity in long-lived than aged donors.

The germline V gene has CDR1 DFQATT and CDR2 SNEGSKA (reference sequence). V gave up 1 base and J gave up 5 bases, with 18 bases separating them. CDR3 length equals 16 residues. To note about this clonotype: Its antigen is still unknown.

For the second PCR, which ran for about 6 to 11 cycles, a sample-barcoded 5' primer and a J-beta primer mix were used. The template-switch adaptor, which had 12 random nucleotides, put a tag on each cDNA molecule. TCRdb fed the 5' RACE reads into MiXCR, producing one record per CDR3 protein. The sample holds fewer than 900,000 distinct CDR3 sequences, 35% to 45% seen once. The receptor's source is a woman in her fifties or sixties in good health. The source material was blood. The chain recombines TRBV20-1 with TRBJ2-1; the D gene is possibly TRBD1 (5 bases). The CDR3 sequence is CSARAPGRAPDNEQFF. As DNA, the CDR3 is TGCAGTGCTAGAGCCCCCGGCAGGGCGCCGGACAATGAGCAGTTCTTC.